This T cell receptor (beta chain) was recovered during a study of Graves' ophthalmopathy and Graves' hyperthyroidism. Other autoimmune disease, uncontrolled infection, pregnancy and lactation led to exclusion. For repertoire sequencing, the TCR beta CDR3 regions were amplified from RNA transcripts. Following a first-round RT-PCR that used HTBI primers, a second-round multiplex PCR was carried out. MiXCR was run by TCRdb on the multiplex PCR reads, yielding one entry per CDR3 protein. The data contain approximately 210,000 distinct CDR3 sequences, approximately 28% of them singletons. Whole-study results and caveats: A majority of expanded thyroid clonotypes exceeding 0.001 frequency were likewise present in blood.

Per the germline V gene, CDR1 is MDHEN and CDR2 is SYDVKM. The V and J ends lost 4 bases and 9 bases respectively, with 19 bases between them. The CDR3 sequence is 14 residues long. This clonotype came up many times. Its antigen is undetermined. What was sequenced was peripheral blood. V usage is TRBV28 and J usage is TRBJ2-7; D could derive from TRBD1 or TRBD2 (5 bases each). The TCR comes from a man between 45 and 60 years old with Graves' ophthalmopathy. This CDR3 reads CASSSRGPWERQYF. The CDR3, as DNA: TGTGCCAGCAGTTCCCGGGGCCCCTGGGAGCGGCAGTACTTC.